The 21 T cell receptor beta chains listed next were all sequenced from one sample in a study of cytomegalovirus exposure and HLA in healthy donors. The PCR contained 60 Vbeta and 13 Jbeta primers. The protocol was immunoSEQ multiplex PCR, while the TCRdb copy is restricted to in-frame clones and leaves out a portion. This sample yields about 130,000 clones, of which roughly 84% are seen a single time; roughly 1.2% belongs to the top ten. Material: PBMCs. The receptors derive from a girl aged 2 to 10 in good health and CMV-seronegative.

This clone has a handful of counts. This sequence joins TRBV5-5 and TRBJ1-1, with 7 bases lining up with TRBD1. After removal of 4 bases from V and 0 bases from J, the junction contained 0 bases not matched to a gene. The germline V gene has CDR1 SGHKS and CDR2 YYEKEE (reference sequence). The CDR3 consists of 13 residues. The DNA of the CDR3 is TGTGCCAGCAGCGGACAGGTGAACACTGAAGCTTTCTTT. It translates to CASSGQVNTEAFF.

The V call is TRBV7-2, the J call TRBJ2-7; a weak D match, TRBD2 (6 bases). CDR1 is SGHTA and CDR2 is FQGNSA in the germline V gene. The CDR3 spans 16 residues. Trimming removed 1 base from V and 0 bases from J, with 13 bases in between. The CDR3 region is CASSLGLAILSYEQYF. The CDR3 coding sequence is TGTGCCAGCAGCTTAGGGCTAGCGATCCTCTCCTACGAGCAGTACTTC.

The chain couples TRBV18 to TRBJ2-7, with 9 nucleotides matching TRBD2. In germline, CDR1 is KGHSH, CDR2 LQKENI. The CDR3 is 13 residues long. V was clipped by 8 bases and J by 2 bases; unmatched bases: 4. This CDR3 is CASAGGGAYEQYF. The CDR3 DNA is TGTGCCAGCGCTGGCGGGGGGGCCTACGAGCAGTACTTC. The full variable domain, with the rest looked up from reference TRBV18 and TRBJ2-7, is NAGVMQNPRHLVRRRGQEARLRCSPMKGHSHVYWYRQLPEEGLKFMVYLQKENIIDESGMPKERFSAEFPKEGPSILRIQQVVRGDSAAYFCASAGGGAYEQYFGPGTRLTVT.

V is TRBV5-8 and J is TRBJ2-7; the D gene is possibly TRBD2 (6 bases). The V gene lost 3 bases and the J gene lost 0 bases, with 10 bases spanning the gap. This CDR3 is built from 14 residues. The germline V gene encodes CDR1 SGHTS and CDR2 YDEGEE. The CDR3 spells CASSWGDFSYEQYF. The CDR3 coding sequence is TGTGCCAGCAGCTGGGGGGACTTCTCCTACGAGCAGTACTTC.

This clone came up a few times. This chain joins TRBV5-4 and TRBJ2-3, with D possibly TRBD1 on 6 matching bases. The germline V and J ends were trimmed by 3 bases and 6 bases, with 8 bases remaining between them. In germline, CDR1 is SGHNT, CDR2 YYREEE (reference sequence). The CDR3 loop spans 12 amino acids. CDR3 in DNA: TGTGCCAGCAGCTATACAGGGGATACGCAGTATTTT. Protein: CASSYTGDTQYF.

This clone was picked up a small number of times. The chain uses TRBV5-6 and TRBJ1-4; 9 bases are a match to TRBD1. Germline V lookup: CDR1 SGHDT, CDR2 YYEEEE. CDR3 length equals 16 residues. The ends lost 0 bases at V and 8 bases at J; junction bases unmatched: 8. The CDR3 sequence is CASSLGIGTGWEKLFF. CDR3 bases: TGTGCCAGCAGCTTGGGAATCGGGACAGGGTGGGAAAAACTGTTTTTT.

The chain combines TRBV29-1 with TRBJ2-5, with 7 bases fitting TRBD2. The CDR3 is 12 residues long. In germline, CDR1 is SQVTM, CDR2 ANQGSEA. Germline trimming cut 5 bases from V and 4 bases from J; bases unmatched to any gene: 4. The CDR3 protein is CSVSTSRETQYF. In DNA, the CDR3 is TGCAGCGTTTCGACTAGCAGAGAGACCCAGTACTTC.

The rearrangement joins TRBV19 to TRBJ2-7; 8 bases are a match to TRBD2. Germline CDR1 reads LNHDA; CDR2 reads SQIVND (reference sequence). The length of the CDR3 is 14 residues. The junction had 6 bases not matched to a gene; V was cut back by 5 bases and J by 3 bases. CDR3 in DNA: TGTGCCAGTAGTCGTAGCGGGGATGACTACGAGCAGTACTTC. Its protein product is CASSRSGDDYEQYF.

This sequence joins TRBV28 and TRBJ2-1; 10 bases are shared with TRBD2. Germline lookup yields CDR1 MDHEN and CDR2 SYDVKM. V shed 7 bases and J 16 bases; nucleotides not matched to a gene: 10. CDR3 length: 12 residues. This CDR3 is CASNGGLAPIFF. The CDR3 nucleotides read TGTGCCAGCAATGGGGGACTAGCGCCGATCTTCTTC.

The V call is TRBV18, the J call TRBJ1-2, with no clear D. This CDR3 contains 14 residues. Trimming pared 3 bases from V and 1 base from J, leaving 9 bases between. CDR1 and CDR2 from the germline V gene are KGHSH and LQKENI. CDR3 protein: CASSPEGNNYGYTF. CDR3 DNA sequence: TGTGCCAGCTCACCCGAGGGAAATAACTATGGCTACACCTTC.

This rearrangement joins TRBV9 to TRBJ2-1; the match to TRBD2 covers 7 bases. V lost 0 bases and J lost 5; bases outside the gene matches: 8. CDR3 length: 16 residues. The germline CDR1 and CDR2 sequences are SGDLS and YYNGEE. In DNA form, the CDR3 reads TGTGCCAGCAGCGTAGTCTCCCAGGGAGGGAACAATGAGCAGTTCTTC. As protein: CASSVVSQGGNNEQFF. Using reference TRBV9 and TRBJ2-1 for the parts outside the CDR3, the full variable domain is DSGVTQTPKHLITATGQRVTLRCSPRSGDLSVYWYQQSLDQGLQFLIQYYNGEERAKGNILERFSAQQFPDLHSELNLSSLELGDSALYFCASSVVSQGGNNEQFFGPGTRLTVL.

J is TRBJ2-2 and V is TRBV5-4; possible D gene TRBD1, 6 bases. The CDR3 covers 16 residues. V lost 4 bases and J 6 bases, leaving 19 bases between the germline ends. Germline-derived CDR1 and CDR2 are SGHNT and YYREEE (reference sequence). CDR3 in DNA: TGTGCCAGCAGCGAGGCTCCAGGGGCGGTGGCCGGGGAGCTGTTTTTT. Amino acid sequence: CASSEAPGAVAGELFF.

The chain is built from TRBV7-2 and TRBJ2-7; D might be TRBD2 (6 bases). The V gene's germline CDR1 is SGHTA and CDR2 FQGNSA. The CDR3 covers 13 residues. V was pared by 5 bases and J by 1 base, with 9 bases between. The CDR3 spells CASSTGVSYEQYF. CDR3 coding DNA: TGTGCCAGCAGCACGGGGGTTTCCTACGAGCAGTACTTC.

This clone appeared once. The chain joins TRBV27 to TRBJ2-1; TRBD1 matches at 8 bases. V shed 0 bases and J 10 bases; nucleotides not matched to a gene: 17. The germline V gene has CDR1 MNHEY and CDR2 SMNVEV (reference sequence). CDR3 size: 18 residues. The CDR3 DNA reads as TGTGCCAGCAGTTTATCGGGCCCCACAGGGGGGCGTTGGGGCGAGCAGTTCTTC. It specifies CASSLSGPTGGRWGEQFF.

In DNA form, the CDR3 reads TGTGCCAGCAGCTTAGACCGGGGGGGGATCTCGGAAGCTTTCTTT. This codes for CASSLDRGGISEAFF. The chain couples TRBV7-2 to TRBJ1-1; D possibly corresponds to TRBD1 (5 bases). This CDR3 has 15 residues. The V gene's germline CDR1 is SGHTA and CDR2 FQGNSA. V was trimmed by 1 base and J by 8 bases, leaving 17 bases between them.

This chain joins TRBV6-4 and TRBJ2-3, with TRBD2 matching 12 bases. Germline loops: CDR1 MRHNA, CDR2 SNTAGT. With V trimmed by 3 bases and J by 2 bases, 3 bases remained unmatched. The CDR3 is 16 residues long. The CDR3 coding sequence is TGTGCCAGCAGTGAGACTAGCGGGGGACCCACAGATACGCAGTATTTT. Translating it yields CASSETSGGPTDTQYF.

V is TRBV7-2 and J is TRBJ2-7; 7 nucleotides line up with TRBD1. Per germline, CDR1 SGHTA and CDR2 FQGNSA. Trimming took 5 bases from V and 1 from J; bases not matched to a gene: 8. CDR3 size: 15 residues. CDR3 nucleotide sequence: TGTGCCAGCAGCCAATTCCGGGACAGATCCTACGAGCAGTACTTC. Amino acid sequence: CASSQFRDRSYEQYF.

CDR3 amino acids: CASSLDLAFGYGYTF. In DNA, the CDR3 is TGTGCCAGCAGCTTAGATCTAGCGTTTGGCTATGGCTACACCTTC. This chain uses TRBV7-2 with TRBJ1-2; no firm D call. CDR1 is SGHTA and CDR2 is FQGNSA in the germline V gene. With 1 base removed from V and 4 bases from J, the gap between germline ends came to 13 bases. There are 15 residues in the CDR3.

The chain employs TRBV7-2 and TRBJ2-1; the match to TRBD2 covers 9 bases. The trim removed 1 base at V and 4 bases at J, leaving 5 bases unmatched. The CDR3 length is 16 residues. CDR1 is SGHTA, CDR2 FQGNSA, per germline. CDR3 loop: CASSLVASGVYNEQFF. The CDR3 bases are TGTGCCAGCAGCTTAGTGGCTAGCGGGGTTTACAATGAGCAGTTCTTC.

This sequence joins TRBV5-1 and TRBJ2-7; the match to TRBD1 covers 8 bases. Germline values: CDR1 SGHRS, CDR2 YFSETQ. Losses at the gene ends were 2 bases for V and 7 bases for J; bases not matched to a gene: 11. This CDR3 has 15 amino acids. The CDR3 sequence is CASSFDRGIAEEQYF. CDR3 nucleotide sequence: TGCGCCAGCAGCTTTGACAGGGGCATAGCGGAGGAGCAGTACTTC.

This sequence joins TRBV6-1 and TRBJ1-4, with TRBD1 matching over 7 bases. The length of the CDR3 is 15 residues. The trim removed 2 bases at V and 8 bases at J, leaving 8 bases unmatched. Germline CDR1 reads MNHNS; CDR2 reads SASEGT. Written as DNA, the CDR3 is TGTGCCAGCAGTGAAACCCCGACAGGGTCGGAAAAACTGTTTTTT. Residues: CASSETPTGSEKLFF.